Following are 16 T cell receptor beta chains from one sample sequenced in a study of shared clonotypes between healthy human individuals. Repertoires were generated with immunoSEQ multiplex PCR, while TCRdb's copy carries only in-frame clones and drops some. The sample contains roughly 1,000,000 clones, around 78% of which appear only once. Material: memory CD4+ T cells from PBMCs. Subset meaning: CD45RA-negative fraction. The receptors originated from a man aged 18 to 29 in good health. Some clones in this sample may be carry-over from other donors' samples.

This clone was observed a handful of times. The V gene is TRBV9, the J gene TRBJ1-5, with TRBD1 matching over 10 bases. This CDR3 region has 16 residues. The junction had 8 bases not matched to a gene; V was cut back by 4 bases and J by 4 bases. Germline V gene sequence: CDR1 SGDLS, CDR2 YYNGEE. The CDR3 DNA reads TGTGCCAGCAGCCCGGGACAGGGGATCGGAAATCAGCCCCAGCATTTT. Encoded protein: CASSPGQGIGNQPQHF. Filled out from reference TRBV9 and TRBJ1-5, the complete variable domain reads DSGVTQTPKHLITATGQRVTLRCSPRSGDLSVYWYQQSLDQGLQFLIQYYNGEERAKGNILERFSAQQFPDLHSELNLSSLELGDSALYFCASSPGQGIGNQPQHFGDGTRLSIL.

CDR3 nucleotides: TGTGCCAGCAGTTTAGGAGGGGTTAATGAAAAACTGTTTTTT. As protein: CASSLGGVNEKLFF. This chain links TRBV28 with TRBJ1-4, with D perhaps TRBD1 (5 bases). CDR1 and CDR2 from the germline V gene are MDHEN and SYDVKM. The ends were cut back, 2 bases at V and 4 bases at J, with 8 bases in the middle. The CDR3 is made up of 14 amino acids.

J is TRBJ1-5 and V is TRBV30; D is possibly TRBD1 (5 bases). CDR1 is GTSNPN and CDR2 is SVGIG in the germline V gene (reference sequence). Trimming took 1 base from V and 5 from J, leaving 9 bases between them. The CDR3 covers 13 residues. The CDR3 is CAWSGAGDQPQHF. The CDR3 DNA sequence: TGTGCCTGGAGTGGGGCGGGGGATCAGCCCCAGCATTTT.

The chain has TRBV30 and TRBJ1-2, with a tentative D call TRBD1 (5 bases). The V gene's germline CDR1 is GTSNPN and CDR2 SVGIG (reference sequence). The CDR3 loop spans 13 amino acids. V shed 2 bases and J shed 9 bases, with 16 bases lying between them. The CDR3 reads CAWSTRGGGCYTF. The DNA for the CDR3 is TGTGCCTGGAGTACGCGGGGGGGAGGTTGCTACACCTTC.

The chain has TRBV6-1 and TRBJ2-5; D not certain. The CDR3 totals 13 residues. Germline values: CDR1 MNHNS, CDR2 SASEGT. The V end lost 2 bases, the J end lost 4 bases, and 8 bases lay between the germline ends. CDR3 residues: CASSESETETQYF. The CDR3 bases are TGTGCCAGCAGTGAATCGGAAACAGAGACCCAGTACTTC.

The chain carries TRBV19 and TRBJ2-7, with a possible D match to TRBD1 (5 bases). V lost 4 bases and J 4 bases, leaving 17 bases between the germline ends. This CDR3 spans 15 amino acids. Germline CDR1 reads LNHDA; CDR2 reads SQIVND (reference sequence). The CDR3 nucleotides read TGTGCCAGTAGTACCTATCAGGGAATATCTTACGAGCAGTACTTC. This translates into CASSTYQGISYEQYF.

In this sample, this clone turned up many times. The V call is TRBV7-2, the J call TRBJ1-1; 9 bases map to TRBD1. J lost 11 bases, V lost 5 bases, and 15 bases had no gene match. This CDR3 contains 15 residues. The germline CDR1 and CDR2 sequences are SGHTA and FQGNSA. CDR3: CASSLSATGGRNAFF. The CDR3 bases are TGTGCCAGCAGCCTTTCCGCCACAGGGGGCAGGAATGCTTTCTTT.

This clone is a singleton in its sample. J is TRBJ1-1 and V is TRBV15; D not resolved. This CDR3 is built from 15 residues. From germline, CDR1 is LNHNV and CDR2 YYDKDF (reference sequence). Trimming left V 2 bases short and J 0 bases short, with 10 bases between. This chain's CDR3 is CATSRPGALNTEAFF. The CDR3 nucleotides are TGTGCCACCAGCAGACCTGGAGCCCTGAACACTGAAGCTTTCTTT.

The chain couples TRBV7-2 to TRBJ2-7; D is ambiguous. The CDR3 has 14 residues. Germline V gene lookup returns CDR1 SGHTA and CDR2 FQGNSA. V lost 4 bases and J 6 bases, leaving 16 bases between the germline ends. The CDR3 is CASSSQVYAGEQYF. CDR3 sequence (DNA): TGTGCCAGCAGCTCCCAGGTTTATGCCGGCGAGCAGTACTTC.

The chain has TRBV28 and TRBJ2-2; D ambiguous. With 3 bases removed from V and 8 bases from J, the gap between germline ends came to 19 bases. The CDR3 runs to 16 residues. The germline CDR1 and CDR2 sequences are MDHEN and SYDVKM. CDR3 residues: CASSFYIGILSGELFF. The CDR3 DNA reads TGTGCCAGCAGTTTCTATATCGGTATACTCTCGGGGGAGCTGTTTTTT.

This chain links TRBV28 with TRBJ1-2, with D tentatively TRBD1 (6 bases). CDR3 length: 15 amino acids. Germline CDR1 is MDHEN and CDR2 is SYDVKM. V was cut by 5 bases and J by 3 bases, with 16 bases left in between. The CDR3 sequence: CASSRPASGDYGYTF. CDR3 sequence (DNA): TGTGCCAGCAGTCGCCCGGCATCAGGGGACTATGGCTACACCTTC.

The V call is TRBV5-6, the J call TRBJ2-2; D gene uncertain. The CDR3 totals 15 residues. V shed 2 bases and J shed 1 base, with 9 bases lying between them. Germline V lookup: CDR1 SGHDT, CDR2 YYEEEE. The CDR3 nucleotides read TGTGCCAGCAGCTTAAATCCTTGGAACACCGGGGAGCTGTTTTTT. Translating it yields CASSLNPWNTGELFF.

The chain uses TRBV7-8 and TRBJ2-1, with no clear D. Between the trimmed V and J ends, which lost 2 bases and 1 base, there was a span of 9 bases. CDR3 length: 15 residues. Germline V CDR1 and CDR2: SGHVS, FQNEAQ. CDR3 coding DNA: TGTGCCAGCAGCTTAACCCGGATTTCCTACAATGAGCAGTTCTTC. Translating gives CASSLTRISYNEQFF.

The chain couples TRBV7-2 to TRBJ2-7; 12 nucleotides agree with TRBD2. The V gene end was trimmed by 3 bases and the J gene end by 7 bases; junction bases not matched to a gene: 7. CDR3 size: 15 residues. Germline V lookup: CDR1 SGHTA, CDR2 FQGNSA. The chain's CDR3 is CASSFLLAGGQEQYF. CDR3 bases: TGTGCCAGCAGCTTTCTACTAGCGGGAGGTCAGGAGCAGTACTTC.

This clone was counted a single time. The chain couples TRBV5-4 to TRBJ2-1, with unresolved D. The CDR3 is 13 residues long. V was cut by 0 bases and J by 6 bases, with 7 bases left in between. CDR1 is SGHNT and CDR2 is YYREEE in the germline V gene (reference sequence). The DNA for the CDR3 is TGTGCCAGCAGCTTGGCTGCTAGCAATGAGCAGTTCTTC. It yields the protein CASSLAASNEQFF.

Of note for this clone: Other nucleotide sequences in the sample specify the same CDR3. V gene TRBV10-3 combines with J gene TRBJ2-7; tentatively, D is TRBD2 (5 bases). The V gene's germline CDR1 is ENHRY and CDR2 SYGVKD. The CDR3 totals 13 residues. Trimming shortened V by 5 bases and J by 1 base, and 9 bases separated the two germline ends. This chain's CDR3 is CAISRTGSYEQYF. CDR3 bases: TGTGCCATCAGTCGGACGGGATCCTACGAGCAGTACTTC.